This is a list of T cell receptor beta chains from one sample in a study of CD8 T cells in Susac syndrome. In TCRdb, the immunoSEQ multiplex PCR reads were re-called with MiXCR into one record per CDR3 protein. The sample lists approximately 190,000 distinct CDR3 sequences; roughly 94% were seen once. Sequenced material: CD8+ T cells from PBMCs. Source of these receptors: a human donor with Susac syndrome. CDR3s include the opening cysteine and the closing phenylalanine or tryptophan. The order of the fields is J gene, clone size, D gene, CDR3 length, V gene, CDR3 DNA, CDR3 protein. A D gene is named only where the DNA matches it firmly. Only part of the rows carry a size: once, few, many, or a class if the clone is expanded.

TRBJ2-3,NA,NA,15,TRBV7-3,TGTGCCAGCAGCCCACTTGGTGCTAGCACAGATACGCAGTATTTT,CASSPLGASTDTQYF
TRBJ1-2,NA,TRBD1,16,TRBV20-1,TGCAGTGCTAGAGACACTGACAGGGGTCTACACTATGGCTACACCTTC,CSARDTDRGLHYGYTF
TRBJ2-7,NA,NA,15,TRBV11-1,TGTGCCAGCAGCCTCCTCCGGACCGGGGCGGCCGAGCAGTACTTC,CASSLLRTGAAEQYF
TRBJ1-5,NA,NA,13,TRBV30,TGTGCCTGGAGTGGACAGTCCAATCAGCCCCAGCATTTT,CAWSGQSNQPQHF
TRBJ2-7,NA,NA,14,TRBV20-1,TGCAGTGCTAGAGATCAGGGTCGGGGCTACGAGCAGTACTTC,CSARDQGRGYEQYF
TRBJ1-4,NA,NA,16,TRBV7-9,TGTGCCAGCGCCCAGGTTTCGACATCACAGTACGAAAAACTGTTTTTT,CASAQVSTSQYEKLFF
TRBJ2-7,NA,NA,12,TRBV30,TGTGCCTGGTACCCTCTTGGATACGAGCAGTACTTC,CAWYPLGYEQYF
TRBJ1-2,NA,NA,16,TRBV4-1,TGCGCCAGCAGCCAAGATGGTGTCGGCCTGGAATATGGCTACACCTTC,CASSQDGVGLEYGYTF
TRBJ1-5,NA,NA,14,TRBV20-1,TGCAGTGCTAGCGACGCGCCCCAAAATCAGCCCCAGCATTTT,CSASDAPQNQPQHF
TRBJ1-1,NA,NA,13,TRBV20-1,TGCAGTGGGACAGCCCTCGGGATCACTGAAGCTTTCTTT,CSGTALGITEAFF
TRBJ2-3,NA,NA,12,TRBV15,TGTGCCACCGCCGACCGCACAGATACGCAGTATTTT,CATADRTDTQYF
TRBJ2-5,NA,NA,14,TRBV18,TGTGCCAGCTCACCTTCAGCGGGTGAAGAGACCCAGTACTTC,CASSPSAGEETQYF
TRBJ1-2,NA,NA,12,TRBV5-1,TGCGCCAGCAGCTTGGACCGGCAGGGCTACACCTTC,CASSLDRQGYTF
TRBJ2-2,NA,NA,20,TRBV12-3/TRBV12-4,TGTGCCAGCAGTCAACTCCGGCGGGTTCACGGAGTCGCGAACACCGGGGAGCTGTTTTTT,CASSQLRRVHGVANTGELFF
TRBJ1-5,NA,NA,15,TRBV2,TGTGCCAGCAGTGAGGAGATGATTAGCAATCAGCCCCAGCATTTT,CASSEEMISNQPQHF
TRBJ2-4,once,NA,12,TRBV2,TGTGCCAGCAGGCAGGCAGCCGACATTCAGTACTTC,CASRQAADIQYF
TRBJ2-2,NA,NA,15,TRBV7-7,TGTGCTAGCAGCTTAGCTCCCCTGAACACCGGGGAGCTGTTTTTT,CASSLAPLNTGELFF
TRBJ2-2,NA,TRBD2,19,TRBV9,TGTGCCAGCAGCGTCGACGGACTAGCGGGGGGTGCGAACACCGGGGAGCTGTTTTTT,CASSVDGLAGGANTGELFF
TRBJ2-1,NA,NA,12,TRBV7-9,TGTGCCAGCAGCCCTCCAGAAAATGAGCAGTTCTTC,CASSPPENEQFF
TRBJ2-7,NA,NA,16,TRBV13,TGTGCCAGCAGCTTTTGGCGCACGGATACCTCCTACGAGCAGTACTTC,CASSFWRTDTSYEQYF
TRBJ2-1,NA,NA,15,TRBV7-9,TGTGCCAGCAGCGCCGGAGGGGGCGGAGGGAGTGAGCAGTTCTTC,CASSAGGGGGSEQFF
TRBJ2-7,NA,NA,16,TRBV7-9,TGTGCCAGCAGCTCCCCCGATTCCGGGGTTCCCTACGAGCAGTACTTC,CASSSPDSGVPYEQYF
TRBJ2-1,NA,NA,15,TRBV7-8,TGTGCCAGCAGCTATTTGGCAGGCCCGGTCAGGGAGCAGTTCTTC,CASSYLAGPVREQFF
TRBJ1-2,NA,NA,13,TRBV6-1,TGTGCCAGCAGTGAATTAGGAGACTATGGCTACACCTTC,CASSELGDYGYTF
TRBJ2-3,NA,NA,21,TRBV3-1,TGTGCCAGCAGCCAAGACTGGGCAAAAGGACACTCGGAACGGGGCACAGATACGCAGTATTTT,CASSQDWAKGHSERGTDTQYF
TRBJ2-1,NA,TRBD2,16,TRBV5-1,TGCGCCAGCAGCTTGTACGGTAGCGGGAGTCGGGATGAGCAGTTCTTC,CASSLYGSGSRDEQFF
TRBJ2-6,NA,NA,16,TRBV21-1,TGTGCCACCCCGGTCACTAAAGGATATGGGGCCAACGTCCTGACTTTC,CATPVTKGYGANVLTF
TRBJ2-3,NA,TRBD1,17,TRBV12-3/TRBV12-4,TGTGCCAGCAGTCTAATAGGGACAGGGGACAGCACAGATACGCAGTATTTT,CASSLIGTGDSTDTQYF
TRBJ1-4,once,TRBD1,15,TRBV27,TGTGCCAGCAGTTTGTCCGGGACAGGGAATGAAAAACTGTTTTTT,CASSLSGTGNEKLFF
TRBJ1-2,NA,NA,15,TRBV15,TGTGCCACCAGCATGGGGAAGGGCGTTAACTATGGCTACACCTTC,CATSMGKGVNYGYTF
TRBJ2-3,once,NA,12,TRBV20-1,TGCAGTGCTACGACCCTCACAGATACGCAGTATTTT,CSATTLTDTQYF
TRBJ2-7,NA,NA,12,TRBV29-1,TGCAGCGTTATAGTCGGGTCCAACGAGCAGTACTTC,CSVIVGSNEQYF
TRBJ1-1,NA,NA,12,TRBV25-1,TGTGCCAGCAGTGACTCAGGTACTGAAGCTTTCTTT,CASSDSGTEAFF
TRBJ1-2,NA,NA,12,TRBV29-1,TGCAGCGTAACCAGCCCGTCCGGTGGCTACACCTTC,CSVTSPSGGYTF
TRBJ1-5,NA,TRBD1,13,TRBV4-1,TGCGCCAGCAGCCGGGACAGGGGTCAGCCCCAGCATTTT,CASSRDRGQPQHF
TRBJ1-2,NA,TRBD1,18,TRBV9,TGTGCCAGCAGCCCTAGGGGCGGACGGACAGGGAGACCGTATGGCTACACCTTC,CASSPRGGRTGRPYGYTF
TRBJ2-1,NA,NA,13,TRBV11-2,TGTGCCAGCAGCCCTCAGGCGCTGGGTGAGCAGTTCTTC,CASSPQALGEQFF
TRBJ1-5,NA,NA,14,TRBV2,TGTGCCAGTCGACGAGGGGTGGGTGATCAGCCCCAGCATTTT,CASRRGVGDQPQHF
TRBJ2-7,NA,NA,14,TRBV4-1,TGCGCCAGCAGCCAAGATCAGGGTGGTTACGAGCAGTACTTC,CASSQDQGGYEQYF
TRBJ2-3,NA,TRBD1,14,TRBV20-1,TGCAGTGCTAGAGGACAGGGACATGGCGATACGCAGTATTTT,CSARGQGHGDTQYF
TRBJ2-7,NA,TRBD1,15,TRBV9,TGTGCCAGCAGCGCCGGGACAGGGGAGTCCTACGAGCAGTACTTC,CASSAGTGESYEQYF
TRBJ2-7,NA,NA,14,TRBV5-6,TGTGCCAGCAGCTTGGACTTATATAGGGACGAGCAGTACTTC,CASSLDLYRDEQYF